This TCR beta chain was sequenced for a study of blood T cell repertoires in COVID-19 (dated by TCRdb to 2019 to 2021). About the study as a whole: Samples from collaborators originated in the United States, Italy and Spain and spanned both the acute and convalescent phases of COVID-19. The material from the prospective study consisted of cDNA or gDNA derived from T cells, B-cell-depleted T cells, or PBMCs. Deeply sampled blood TCRbeta repertoires from subjects exposed to, actively infected with, or recovered from COVID-19 were included in the dataset. A freely available public database, intended as a resource for researchers studying the immune response to SARS-CoV-2, is where the repertoires were released. Samples came from the ongoing ImmuneRACE study (first 160 participants) plus 1,254 subjects from 6 global collaborators. The sample metadata nearly always contained a de-identified subject ID, COVID-19 status, age in years and sex. Where available, HLA class I and class II types were obtained from metadata supplied by the sample provider rather than from assay-based typing.

TCRbeta CDR3 regions were amplified from genomic DNA by means of the immunoSEQ Assay, a bias-controlled multiplex PCR. For the original study's pipeline: The number of nucleated cells in each sample was estimated by amplification of reference gene primers within the assay. Sequence reads were collapsed and filtered to measure the absolute abundance of every unique TCRbeta CDR3 rearrangement. For each sample, productive Simpson clonality was calculated by taking the square root of Simpson's diversity index across productive rearrangements. Not all clones reach the TCRdb copy of this immuneACCESS table, which keeps in-frame sequences only. Checked studies attribute under half of the gap to unresolved V genes and leave the rest unexplained. V, J and clone size reflect that table, while D and trimming were determined from the DNA. The sample profile shows around 400,000 clones; about 88% of them were found once. Roughly 1.4% of the sample is held by the ten biggest clonotypes.

As concerns this clone: Which antigen it targets is not known. It has no much larger one-base neighbor in the sample; base qualities were not kept.

Study-wide conclusions, independent of this receptor: How much clinical and demographic metadata was included differed by source and by participant, and the metadata was provided uncurated.

The CDR3 measures 15 amino acids from cysteine to phenylalanine. Of the read, only the CDR3 DNA is kept; its 45 bases are in frame from base 1. Here V drops 6 bases and J drops 7 bases, and the junction holds 13 bases not matched to any gene. The germline V gene (reference sequence) provides CDR1 WNHNN and CDR2 SYGVQD. Participants in the prospective study were aged about 18 to 95 years, lived in 20 to 30 United States geographic areas, and enrolled through a virtual design. In the prospective study, cohorts were assigned on the basis of participant-reported clinical history obtained from a screening survey and a study questionnaire. Exposed participants had been in contact, within 2 weeks of entering the study, with a person who had a PCR-confirmed or clinician-diagnosed case of COVID-19. In the prospective study, mobile phlebotomists collected whole blood, serum and a nasopharyngeal or oropharyngeal swab from each participant. Over a 2-month period, participants in the prospective study had the option of providing additional blood draws and questionnaires. Blood samples from the prospective study were shipped frozen or at room temperature prior to DNA extraction.

The sequence was collected from a woman younger than 35 who had been exposed to COVID-19. The material sequenced was PBMCs or T cells enriched from blood (not recorded which). The chain is assembled from TRBV10-1 and TRBJ2-7, and 9 bases in between align with TRBD1. The nucleotide sequence is given as TGCGCCAGCAGGGGGGGAGGGACAGGGACAGAGGAGCAGTACTTC. Protein translation: CASRGGGTGTEEQYF.